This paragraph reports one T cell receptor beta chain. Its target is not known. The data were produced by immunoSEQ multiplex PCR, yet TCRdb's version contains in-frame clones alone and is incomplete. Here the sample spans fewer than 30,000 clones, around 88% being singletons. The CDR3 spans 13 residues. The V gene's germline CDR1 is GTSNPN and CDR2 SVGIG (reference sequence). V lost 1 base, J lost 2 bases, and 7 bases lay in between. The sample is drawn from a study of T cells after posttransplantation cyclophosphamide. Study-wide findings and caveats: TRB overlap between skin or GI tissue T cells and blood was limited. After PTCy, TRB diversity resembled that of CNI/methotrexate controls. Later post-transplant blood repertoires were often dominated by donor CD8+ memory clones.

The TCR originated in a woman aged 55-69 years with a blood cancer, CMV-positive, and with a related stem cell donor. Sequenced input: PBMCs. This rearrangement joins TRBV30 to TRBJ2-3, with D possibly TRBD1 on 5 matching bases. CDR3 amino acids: CAWSEGHTDTQYF. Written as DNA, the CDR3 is TGTGCCTGGAGTGAGGGGCACACAGATACGCAGTATTTT.